Listed below are T cell receptor beta chains from one sample, sequenced in a study of liver allograft versus peripheral blood T cells. Each CDR3 protein gets one entry after TCRdb re-called the reads with MiXCR. The profile shows several thousand distinct CDR3 sequences, over 12% of them singletons. The receptors come from a human patient who had a liver transplant. Some T cells may possibly be graft donor cells. CDR3s include the opening cysteine and the closing phenylalanine or tryptophan. A D gene is named only where the DNA matches it firmly. Clone size, where shown, is once, few, many, or a class for clones that have expanded.

j_call: TRBJ1-1; clone_size: many; v_call: TRBV19; d_call: NA; cdr3_nt: TGTGCCAGTAGTCCCTTAATCTGGGCAGGGGAGAACACTGAAGCTTTCTTT; cdr3_aa: CASSPLIWAGENTEAFF
j_call: TRBJ2-7; clone_size: many; v_call: TRBV28; d_call: NA; cdr3_nt: TGTGCCAGCAGTTTATTAGGCGGGGAAGGGTCCTACGAGCAGTACTTC; cdr3_aa: CASSLLGGEGSYEQYF
j_call: TRBJ1-1; clone_size: NA; v_call: TRBV19; d_call: TRBD1; cdr3_nt: TGTGCCAGTAGTTACAGGGGGCAGGGTGAAGCTTTCTTT; cdr3_aa: CASSYRGQGEAFF
j_call: TRBJ2-6; clone_size: many; v_call: TRBV18; d_call: TRBD2; cdr3_nt: TGTGCCAGCTCACCCCTGAGAGGGGACTACTCTGGGGCCAACGTCCTGACTTTC; cdr3_aa: CASSPLRGDYSGANVLTF
j_call: TRBJ2-1; clone_size: NA; v_call: TRBV20-1; d_call: NA; cdr3_nt: TGCAGTGCTTTTAGGGGGGGAACTTCCTACAATGAGCAGTTCTTC; cdr3_aa: CSAFRGGTSYNEQFF
j_call: TRBJ1-4; clone_size: NA; v_call: TRBV6-1; d_call: NA; cdr3_nt: TGTGCCAGCAGTCGGAAGGGGGTTCATGCCGGCAATGAAAAACTGTTTTTT; cdr3_aa: CASSRKGVHAGNEKLFF
j_call: TRBJ2-3; clone_size: few; v_call: TRBV20-1; d_call: NA; cdr3_nt: TGCAGTGCCAAAACCTTCCTCGCGGTACGGGATACGCAGTATTTT; cdr3_aa: CSAKTFLAVRDTQYF
j_call: TRBJ1-1; clone_size: NA; v_call: TRBV7-3; d_call: TRBD1; cdr3_nt: TGTGCCAGCAGCTTAATGGGACAGGGGGTCAACACTGAAGCTTTCTTT; cdr3_aa: CASSLMGQGVNTEAFF
j_call: TRBJ2-1; clone_size: few; v_call: TRBV7-9; d_call: TRBD2; cdr3_nt: TGTGCCAGCAGCCCTCCGGCAAGGACTAGCGGGAGGGAAGCCAATGAGCAGTTCTTC; cdr3_aa: CASSPPARTSGREANEQFF
j_call: TRBJ1-1; clone_size: NA; v_call: TRBV29-1; d_call: NA; cdr3_nt: TGCAGTGCGGCAGGGGAGGTATACGCTTTCTTT; cdr3_aa: CSAAGEVYAFF
j_call: TRBJ1-1; clone_size: few; v_call: TRBV20-1; d_call: NA; cdr3_nt: TGCAGTGCTAGAGATTCGGGGGTGGAAACTGAAGCTTTCTTT; cdr3_aa: CSARDSGVETEAFF
j_call: TRBJ2-7; clone_size: few; v_call: TRBV20-1; d_call: NA; cdr3_nt: TGCAGTGCTAGAGAGATGGGGGAAGGCGAGCAGTACTTC; cdr3_aa: CSAREMGEGEQYF
j_call: TRBJ2-1; clone_size: few; v_call: TRBV10-2; d_call: NA; cdr3_nt: TGCGCCAGCAAACCCCCGGGGACGGGGACGAATGAGCAGTTCTTC; cdr3_aa: CASKPPGTGTNEQFF
j_call: TRBJ2-1; clone_size: medium-sized; v_call: TRBV7-2; d_call: NA; cdr3_nt: TGTGCCAGCAGCTTACAGGGAATGCGGGAGCAGTTCTTC; cdr3_aa: CASSLQGMREQFF
j_call: TRBJ2-5; clone_size: many; v_call: TRBV5-6; d_call: TRBD2; cdr3_nt: TGTGCCAGCAGCTTGGTTCCGACTAGCGTACAAGAGACCCAGTACTTC; cdr3_aa: CASSLVPTSVQETQYF
j_call: TRBJ1-1; clone_size: medium-sized; v_call: TRBV6-1; d_call: NA; cdr3_nt: TGTGTCTACCTGGCAGGGGCCATGAACACTGAAGCTTTCTTT; cdr3_aa: CVYLAGAMNTEAFF
j_call: TRBJ1-6; clone_size: medium-sized; v_call: TRBV7-2; d_call: NA; cdr3_nt: TGTGCCAGCAGATTAGGGGAAACCTATAATTCACCCCTCCACTTT; cdr3_aa: CASRLGETYNSPLHF
j_call: TRBJ1-1; clone_size: many; v_call: TRBV19; d_call: NA; cdr3_nt: TGTGCCAGTAGTATAACCGGGGTACGTACTGAAGCTTTCTTT; cdr3_aa: CASSITGVRTEAFF
j_call: TRBJ1-2; clone_size: medium-sized; v_call: TRBV6-5; d_call: TRBD1; cdr3_nt: TGTGCCAGCAGTAAGGACAGGGGGGCCTATGGCTACACCTTC; cdr3_aa: CASSKDRGAYGYTF
j_call: TRBJ1-5; clone_size: NA; v_call: TRBV12-3/TRBV12-4; d_call: NA; cdr3_nt: TGTGCCAGCAGTTTAACCTTTGGGCAGCCCCAGCATTTT; cdr3_aa: CASSLTFGQPQHF
j_call: TRBJ2-2; clone_size: medium-sized; v_call: TRBV5-4; d_call: TRBD1; cdr3_nt: TGTGCCAGCAGCTATCCGGGACAGGGGGACACCGGGGAGCTGTTTTTT; cdr3_aa: CASSYPGQGDTGELFF
j_call: TRBJ2-7; clone_size: NA; v_call: TRBV7-9; d_call: NA; cdr3_nt: TGTGCCAGCAGCTTAGAGGGCCGCTACGAGCAGTACTTC; cdr3_aa: CASSLEGRYEQYF
j_call: TRBJ1-1; clone_size: few; v_call: TRBV20-1; d_call: NA; cdr3_nt: TGCAGTGCTCGGCAATTGATCTCGAACACTGAAGCTTTCTTT; cdr3_aa: CSARQLISNTEAFF
j_call: TRBJ1-4; clone_size: medium-sized; v_call: TRBV6-1; d_call: NA; cdr3_nt: TGTGCCAGCAGTGCGATTGGGGTCACGGGTGAAAAACTGTTTTTT; cdr3_aa: CASSAIGVTGEKLFF
j_call: TRBJ2-7; clone_size: medium-sized; v_call: TRBV19; d_call: NA; cdr3_nt: TGTGCCAGTAGTATAGCTCTCAGGGATGCCCTCCTCTTC; cdr3_aa: CASSIALRDALLF
j_call: TRBJ1-5; clone_size: medium-sized; v_call: TRBV28; d_call: NA; cdr3_nt: TGTGCCAGCAGTTATCCAACGGGAAGTCAGCCCCAGCATTTT; cdr3_aa: CASSYPTGSQPQHF
j_call: TRBJ1-1; clone_size: few; v_call: TRBV20-1; d_call: NA; cdr3_nt: TGCAGTGCTAGCTTAACGTCTACCGGAAGGATTGAAGCTTTCTTT; cdr3_aa: CSASLTSTGRIEAFF
j_call: TRBJ2-2; clone_size: medium-sized; v_call: TRBV6-5; d_call: NA; cdr3_nt: TGTGCCAGCAGATCAGACGTCACCGGGGAGCTGTTTTTT; cdr3_aa: CASRSDVTGELFF
j_call: TRBJ1-3; clone_size: medium-sized; v_call: TRBV7-9; d_call: NA; cdr3_nt: TGTGCCAGCAGCTTTGTTCCCCGCTCCTCTGGAAACACCATATATTTT; cdr3_aa: CASSFVPRSSGNTIYF
j_call: TRBJ1-2; clone_size: medium-sized; v_call: TRBV6-6; d_call: TRBD1; cdr3_nt: TGTGCCAGCAGTTACCCCGGGACAGAGTATGGCTACACCTTC; cdr3_aa: CASSYPGTEYGYTF
j_call: TRBJ1-1; clone_size: NA; v_call: TRBV7-9; d_call: NA; cdr3_nt: TGTGCCAGCAGCTTTGAGGGCGGCACTGAAGCTTTCTTT; cdr3_aa: CASSFEGGTEAFF
j_call: TRBJ1-5; clone_size: few; v_call: TRBV12-3/TRBV12-4; d_call: TRBD1; cdr3_nt: TGTGCCAGCAGGCCGGGACAGTCCTTGTCCCAGCATTTT; cdr3_aa: CASRPGQSLSQHF
j_call: TRBJ1-2; clone_size: few; v_call: TRBV7-9; d_call: NA; cdr3_nt: TGTGCCAGCAGCTTAGAGTTTGGAGCGCGGATCTATGGCTACACCTTC; cdr3_aa: CASSLEFGARIYGYTF
j_call: TRBJ1-2; clone_size: medium-sized; v_call: TRBV14; d_call: NA; cdr3_nt: TGTGCCAGCAGCCAAGCCCGGGACTATGGCTACACCTTC; cdr3_aa: CASSQARDYGYTF
j_call: TRBJ1-5; clone_size: NA; v_call: TRBV30; d_call: NA; cdr3_nt: TGTGCCTGGAGTCCTGGAGGTAGCAATCAGCCCCAGCATTTT; cdr3_aa: CAWSPGGSNQPQHF
j_call: TRBJ2-1; clone_size: many; v_call: TRBV27; d_call: TRBD2; cdr3_nt: TGTGCCAGCAGTTCTCCGACTAGCGGGGTGGTTCCGTGGTCCTACAATGAGCAGTTCTTC; cdr3_aa: CASSSPTSGVVPWSYNEQFF
j_call: TRBJ2-2; clone_size: medium-sized; v_call: TRBV30; d_call: NA; cdr3_nt: TGTGCCTGGAGTTCCGGGTTAAGCACCGGGGAGCTGTTTTTT; cdr3_aa: CAWSSGLSTGELFF
j_call: TRBJ1-2; clone_size: medium-sized; v_call: TRBV19; d_call: TRBD1; cdr3_nt: TGTGCCAGTAGTATGGCCTTGGGACAGGGGAATCGCGGCTACACCTTC; cdr3_aa: CASSMALGQGNRGYTF
j_call: TRBJ2-4; clone_size: medium-sized; v_call: TRBV19; d_call: TRBD2; cdr3_nt: TGTGCCAGTAGTATGGTTGGTAGCGGGAGTTACGGCAAAAACATTCAGTACTTC; cdr3_aa: CASSMVGSGSYGKNIQYF
j_call: TRBJ2-2; clone_size: NA; v_call: TRBV6-5; d_call: TRBD1; cdr3_nt: TGTGCCAGCAAACGGACAGGGCTCGGGGAGCTGTTTTTT; cdr3_aa: CASKRTGLGELFF
j_call: TRBJ1-1; clone_size: few; v_call: TRBV5-5; d_call: NA; cdr3_nt: TGTGCCAGCAGCTTGGGATCGACAGGTGGTAAGGCTTTCTTT; cdr3_aa: CASSLGSTGGKAFF
j_call: TRBJ2-3; clone_size: medium-sized; v_call: TRBV6-5; d_call: NA; cdr3_nt: TGTGCCAGTGGAGGGGGGACGCTAAGGGGGGATACGCAGTATTTT; cdr3_aa: CASGGGTLRGDTQYF
j_call: TRBJ1-4; clone_size: medium-sized; v_call: TRBV19; d_call: TRBD1; cdr3_nt: TGTGCCAGTAGACCCGGGACAGGGAGTGAAAAACTGTTTTTT; cdr3_aa: CASRPGTGSEKLFF
j_call: TRBJ1-5; clone_size: medium-sized; v_call: TRBV7-2; d_call: NA; cdr3_nt: TGTGCCAGCAGTTACTTGGACGGACCTCGAAGCAATCAGCCCCAGCATTTT; cdr3_aa: CASSYLDGPRSNQPQHF
j_call: TRBJ2-1; clone_size: NA; v_call: TRBV19; d_call: TRBD2; cdr3_nt: TGTGCCAGTAGTATAAGCGGGAGGGCTATGGGCAATGAGCAGTTCTTC; cdr3_aa: CASSISGRAMGNEQFF
j_call: TRBJ1-3; clone_size: medium-sized; v_call: TRBV9; d_call: NA; cdr3_nt: TGTGCCAGCAGCGCCGGACGGCCCTCTGGAAACACCATATATTTT; cdr3_aa: CASSAGRPSGNTIYF
j_call: TRBJ2-6; clone_size: NA; v_call: TRBV20-1; d_call: NA; cdr3_nt: TGCAGTGCCCCTTTGGCCAGACTGAGCTCTGGGGCCAACGTCCTGACTTTC; cdr3_aa: CSAPLARLSSGANVLTF
j_call: TRBJ2-7; clone_size: few; v_call: TRBV28; d_call: NA; cdr3_nt: TGTGCCAGCAGTTTACTTTCGGGCAGCGGCTACGAGCAGTACTTC; cdr3_aa: CASSLLSGSGYEQYF
j_call: TRBJ1-6; clone_size: medium-sized; v_call: TRBV7-2; d_call: NA; cdr3_nt: TGTGCCAGCAGCTTAGAAACCCACCTCCACTTT; cdr3_aa: CASSLETHLHF
j_call: TRBJ2-7; clone_size: many; v_call: TRBV20-1; d_call: TRBD1; cdr3_nt: TGCAGTGCTAGTACCCAGGGGGCTCGGTACGAGCAGTACTTC; cdr3_aa: CSASTQGARYEQYF